Listed here are 6 T cell receptor beta chains from one sample, sequenced in a study of control samples from healthy donors and cancer patients. Sequencing used immunoSEQ multiplex PCR; TCRdb keeps in-frame clones, though not all of them. The profile shows roughly 50,000 clones, around 95% of them singletons. Specimen: blood. Receptor source: a woman aged 25 to 45 in good health.

The V and J genes are TRBV6-6 and TRBJ2-7; 12 bases agree with TRBD2. The CDR3 extends over 15 amino acids. Looked up from germline, CDR1 is MNHNY and CDR2 is SVGAGI (reference sequence). V was pared by 5 bases and J by 2 bases, with 4 bases of the junction left unmatched. The CDR3 loop is CASSTTSGSAYEQYF. DNA of the CDR3: TGTGCCAGCAGTACGACTAGCGGGAGCGCCTACGAGCAGTACTTC.

This clone was observed a handful of times. The chain couples TRBV30 to TRBJ1-5; D unresolved. CDR3 length: 13 amino acids. CDR1 is GTSNPN, CDR2 SVGIG, per germline (reference sequence). The V end was cut by 0 bases, the J end by 3 bases, with 6 bases between. The DNA of the CDR3 is TGTGCCTGGAGTGTGGATCACAATCAGCCCCAGCATTTT. Protein product: CAWSVDHNQPQHF.

This chain connects TRBV5-1 to TRBJ2-2; D uncertain. The CDR3 runs 14 residues. Trimming left V 0 bases short and J 4 bases short, with 7 bases between. Germline assignment: CDR1 SGHRS and CDR2 YFSETQ. The CDR3, as DNA: TGCGCCAGCAGCTTGGACTCGGGCACCGGGGAGCTGTTTTTT. Its protein is CASSLDSGTGELFF.

V gene TRBV6-1 combines with J gene TRBJ2-1, with TRBD2 matching over 10 bases. This CDR3 is 16 amino acids long. The germline V gene encodes CDR1 MNHNS and CDR2 SASEGT. V gave up 3 bases and J gave up 3 bases; unmatched junction bases: 5. The CDR3: CASSERTSGLYNEQFF. CDR3 in DNA: TGTGCCAGCAGTGAGCGGACTAGCGGTCTCTACAATGAGCAGTTCTTC.

The J gene is TRBJ2-7, the V gene TRBV10-3; 10 nucleotides line up with TRBD1. Germline loops: CDR1 ENHRY, CDR2 SYGVKD. The CDR3 is 14 amino acids. J lost 3 bases, V lost 6 bases, and 5 bases had no gene match. CDR3 bases: TGTGCCATCAGCCAGGGACAGGGGATCTACGAGCAGTACTTC. It specifies CAISQGQGIYEQYF.

The J gene is TRBJ1-5, the V gene TRBV7-9; D is possibly TRBD1 (6 bases). In germline, CDR1 is SEHNR, CDR2 FQNEAQ (reference sequence). V gave up 2 bases and J gave up 6 bases, with 11 bases separating them. This CDR3 spans 14 amino acids. The CDR3 DNA is TGTGCCAGCAGCTTACCGGGGGCGGGTCAGCCCCAGCATTTT. As protein: CASSLPGAGQPQHF.